Listed below are T cell receptor beta chains from one sample, sequenced in a study of T cells in Graves' hyperthyroidism and ophthalmopathy. Each CDR3 protein is one row after TCRdb ran MiXCR on the multiplex PCR reads. The sample includes approximately 620,000 distinct CDR3 sequences, over 11% of them seen just once. Sequencing was performed on blood. The receptor set was obtained from a woman under 40 with Graves' hyperthyroidism that later progressed to Graves' ophthalmopathy. CDR3s include the opening cysteine and the closing phenylalanine or tryptophan. D genes are given only for firm matches. Only some rows state a clone size, as once, few, many or a class for expanded clones.

CASSLLGLAGVINEQLF	TGTGCCAGCAGCCTATTGGGACTAGCGGGAGTTATCAATGAGCAGCTCTTC	NA	TRBV11-2	TRBJ2-1	TRBD2
CAISGTSQDEQFF	TGTGCCATCAGTGGGACATCCCAGGATGAGCAGTTCTTC	NA	TRBV10-3	TRBJ2-1	NA
CASSPKSEATYEQYF	TGTGCCAGCAGCCCGAAATCCGAAGCCACCTACGAGCAGTACTTC	NA	TRBV9	TRBJ2-7	NA
CATSALRQGSYNEQFF	TGTGCCACCAGTGCGCTCAGACAGGGGTCTTACAATGAGCAGTTCTTC	many	TRBV24-1	TRBJ2-1	TRBD1
CASSLSPGGREQFF	TGTGCCAGCAGTTTATCCCCGGGAGGGCGTGAGCAGTTCTTC	many	TRBV27	TRBJ2-1	TRBD2
CASSEDGTGYGYTF	TGTGCCAGCAGTGAAGACGGGACAGGGTATGGCTACACCTTC	once	TRBV2	TRBJ1-2	TRBD1
CASSQYPGLAGEHVTDTQYF	TGCGCCAGCAGCCAGTATCCGGGACTAGCGGGAGAGCACGTCACAGATACGCAGTATTTT	NA	TRBV4-1	TRBJ2-3	TRBD2
CASSPTGLAGNEQFF	TGTGCCAGCTCACCAACAGGACTAGCGGGGAATGAGCAGTTCTTC	many	TRBV18	TRBJ2-1	TRBD2
CSVRRISGSGYEQYF	TGCAGCGTCAGGCGTATTAGCGGGAGTGGCTACGAGCAGTACTTC	few	TRBV29-1	TRBJ2-7	TRBD2
CASSQVGQNYGYTF	TGCGCCAGCAGCCAAGTAGGGCAGAACTATGGCTACACCTTC	NA	TRBV4-3	TRBJ1-2	NA
CASSYSAGPYDYGYTF	TGTGCCAGCAGTTACTCGGCAGGGCCCTACGACTATGGCTACACCTTC	few	TRBV6-5	TRBJ1-2	NA
CASIPADAAYKQYF	TGTGCCAGCATCCCGGCCGACGCCGCCTACAAGCAGTACTTC	many	TRBV28	TRBJ2-7	NA
CASSVSTGERGYTF	TGTGCCAGCTCTGTCTCCACAGGGGAACGTGGCTACACCTTC	NA	TRBV7-9	TRBJ1-2	TRBD1
CASTQREGYNEQFF	TGTGCCAGCACACAGCGGGAGGGCTACAATGAGCAGTTCTTC	many	TRBV12-3/TRBV12-4	TRBJ2-1	TRBD2
CASISGSSPGYTQYF	TGTGCCAGCATCAGCGGGAGCTCTCCTGGGTATACGCAGTATTTT	many	TRBV11-3	TRBJ2-3	TRBD2
CASSYEGGKNTEAFF	TGTGCCAGCAGTTACGAGGGAGGGAAGAACACTGAAGCTTTCTTT	many	TRBV6-6	TRBJ1-1	NA
CASSFRDSSYDEQYF	TGTGCCAGCAGTTTCCGGGATTCAAGCTATGACGAGCAGTACTTC	many	TRBV27	TRBJ2-7	NA
CASSPRPNEQFF	TGTGCCAGCAGCCCCCGGCCTAATGAGCAGTTCTTC	few	TRBV11-3	TRBJ2-1	NA
CASSPLSGRSLLAKNIQYF	TGTGCCAGCAGCCCCCTTAGCGGGAGGTCGCTGTTAGCCAAAAACATTCAGTACTTC	many	TRBV7-2	TRBJ2-4	TRBD2
CASSREPPGDGVNYGYTF	TGTGCCAGCAGCCGAGAGCCGCCGGGGGACGGGGTGAACTATGGCTACACCTTC	NA	TRBV5-4	TRBJ1-2	NA
CASSRPQETQYF	TGTGCCAGCAGTCGACCTCAGGAGACCCAGTACTTC	NA	TRBV7-2	TRBJ2-5	NA
CATWDIGLTYEQYF	TGTGCCACCTGGGACATTGGGTTGACGTACGAGCAGTACTTC	NA	TRBV6-1	TRBJ2-7	NA
CASSSDGTRDRTQYF	TGTGCCAGCAGCTCAGACGGAACAAGAGATCGGACCCAGTACTTC	NA	TRBV7-3	TRBJ2-5	NA
CASTTGTGGTGTQYF	TGTGCCAGCACAACCGGGACAGGGGGCACCGGGACCCAGTACTTC	few	TRBV27	TRBJ2-5	TRBD1
CASLDRLSGNTIYF	TGTGCCAGCTTGGACAGGCTCTCTGGAAACACCATATATTTT	NA	TRBV28	TRBJ1-3	TRBD1
CSARGSGTSGKRYIETQYF	TGCAGTGCTAGAGGGTCCGGGACTAGCGGGAAACGGTATATAGAGACCCAGTACTTC	few	TRBV20-1	TRBJ2-5	TRBD2
CASSLEVEDTQYF	TGTGCCAGCAGCCTGGAGGTGGAAGATACGCAGTATTTT	many	TRBV5-8	TRBJ2-3	NA
CASSGGTGAFF	TGTGCCAGCAGTGGGGGGACTGGCGCTTTCTTT	many	TRBV2	TRBJ1-1	NA
CASSKVSRYEQYF	TGTGCCAGCAGCAAGGTCTCTCGCTACGAGCAGTACTTC	few	TRBV13	TRBJ2-7	NA
CASGSLAEQETQYF	TGTGCTAGTGGTTCACTAGCGGAGCAAGAGACCCAGTACTTC	many	TRBV12-5	TRBJ2-5	TRBD2
CASSLGQGPRDEKLFF	TGTGCCAGCAGCTTAGGGCAAGGACCACGGGATGAAAAACTGTTTTTT	many	TRBV7-9	TRBJ1-4	NA
CASSQVKAANEKLFF	TGCGCCAGCAGCCAAGTCAAGGCGGCTAATGAAAAACTGTTTTTT	few	TRBV4-3	TRBJ1-4	NA
CASSQEVSLAGVYNEQFF	TGTGCCAGCAGCCAGGAAGTCTCCCTAGCGGGAGTCTACAATGAGCAGTTCTTC	many	TRBV4-2	TRBJ2-1	TRBD2
CASSYSRQILTLGNSYEQYF	TGTGCCAGCAGTTACAGTCGGCAGATTCTTACTCTCGGAAACTCCTACGAGCAGTACTTC	many	TRBV6-5	TRBJ2-7	NA
CATSDGVPRGLMISPLHF	TGTGCCACCAGTGACGGGGTGCCTCGCGGGCTAATGATTTCACCCCTCCACTTT	many	TRBV24-1	TRBJ1-6	NA
CASSFYRYEQYF	TGTGCCAGCAGCTTTTACCGCTACGAGCAGTACTTC	many	TRBV7-8	TRBJ2-7	NA
CASTEEPGTDTQYF	TGTGCCAGCACTGAGGAACCCGGCACAGATACGCAGTATTTT	many	TRBV11-2	TRBJ2-3	NA
CSAPGLAAPNGELFF	TGCAGTGCGCCGGGACTAGCGGCCCCCAACGGGGAGCTGTTTTTT	NA	TRBV20-1	TRBJ2-2	TRBD2
CASSLAKGDGLTNTGELFF	TGTGCCAGCAGTTTAGCTAAAGGGGACGGCCTAACGAACACCGGGGAGCTGTTTTTT	few	TRBV12-3/TRBV12-4	TRBJ2-2	NA
CSVWTGNTIYF	TGCAGCGTCTGGACTGGAAACACCATATATTTT	many	TRBV29-1	TRBJ1-3	NA
CASTSSSGEGNTIYF	TGTGCCAGCACCTCATCGTCAGGGGAAGGAAACACCATATATTTT	many	TRBV7-2	TRBJ1-3	NA
CASRETGVGQPQHF	TGTGCCAGCAGGGAGACAGGGGTAGGTCAGCCCCAGCATTTT	many	TRBV12-3/TRBV12-4	TRBJ1-5	TRBD1
CASSHTPNYGYTF	TGTGCCAGCAGTCATACCCCTAACTATGGCTACACCTTC	NA	TRBV7-2	TRBJ1-2	NA
CASRGQETQYF	TGTGCCAGCAGGGGGCAAGAGACCCAGTACTTC	many	TRBV11-2	TRBJ2-5	NA